The clone carrying this T cell receptor beta chain was recorded at least ten times. Antigen unknown. This entry belongs to a study of T cell repertoires in cytomegalovirus infection. Study background: Carrying CMV and the relevant HLA type showed in public TCR beta signatures. Study-wide points: HLA-C-restricted CMV clonotypes gave the most frequent clonotype in two of eight donors. Accumulated public TCR beta family frequency recognized individuals carrying CMV together with the relevant HLA.

The V gene lost 5 bases and the J gene lost 5 bases, with 12 bases spanning the gap. The length of the CDR3 is 13 residues. Looked up from germline, CDR1 is SGHVS and CDR2 is FQNEAQ. TCRdb independently ran MiXCR on the reads; one entry per CDR3 protein. The sample records 400,000 or so distinct CDR3 sequences, approximately 33% being singletons. The gene calls are TRBV7-8 and TRBJ1-1; D is undetermined. The receptor was isolated from a human donor in good health (CMV status not recorded). Some clones in this sample may be carry-over from other donors' samples. The specimen sequenced was PBMCs. CDR3 in DNA: TGTGCCAGCAGCCCCGTCGGGTGGACTGAAGCTTTCTTT. Its protein is CASSPVGWTEAFF.